Listed below are T cell receptor beta chains from one sample, sequenced in a study of ipilimumab plus nivolumab after autologous stem cell transplantation. TCRdb's copy holds only in-frame clones and misses some; the assay was immunoSEQ multiplex PCR. The sample has 15,000 or so clones, around four fifths seen once. Sequencing used PBMCs, obtained in a trial of ipilimumab plus nivolumab as post-transplant consolidation. These TCRs come from a male donor with diffuse large B-cell lymphoma. Each CDR3 is given with its conserved first and last residue. A D gene is named only where the DNA matches it firmly. Expanded clones are given a class, and other clones once, few, many or no size at all.

-	TRBV11-2	TRBJ2-7	TRBD1	CASSPETGEGYEQYF	TGTGCCAGCAGCCCAGAAACAGGGGAAGGCTACGAGCAGTACTTC
once	TRBV5-1	TRBJ1-4	-	CASSLAMGPNEKLFF	TGCGCCAGCAGCTTGGCTATGGGTCCTAATGAAAAACTGTTTTTT
-	TRBV5-6	TRBJ2-1	-	CASSLGFNEQFF	TGTGCCAGCAGCTTGGGTTTCAATGAGCAGTTCTTC
-	TRBV7-8	TRBJ2-6	-	CASSSDMRGASGANVLTF	TGTGCCAGCAGCTCCGATATGAGGGGCGCTTCTGGGGCCAACGTCCTGACTTTC
-	TRBV7-2	TRBJ1-1	-	CASRSLRNTEAFF	TGTGCCAGCCGAAGCTTACGGAACACTGAAGCTTTCTTT
-	TRBV6-1	TRBJ1-5	-	CASSEAGHWKNQPQHF	TGTGCCAGCAGTGAAGCGGGACACTGGAAAAATCAGCCCCAGCATTTT
-	TRBV5-4	TRBJ2-5	-	CASSREGAGGPQYF	TGTGCCAGCAGTCGCGAAGGGGCCGGAGGGCCCCAGTACTTC
-	TRBV6-9	TRBJ2-2	-	CASSYGQDTGELFF	TGTGCCAGCAGTTACGGACAAGACACCGGGGAGCTGTTTTTT
-	TRBV5-6	TRBJ2-2	-	CASSPFFVNLPNTGELFF	TGTGCCAGCAGCCCCTTTTTTGTGAACCTCCCGAACACCGGGGAGCTGTTTTTT
-	TRBV7-2	TRBJ2-5	TRBD1	CASSTRQGGGREQYF	TGTGCCAGCAGCACCAGACAGGGGGGCGGTCGGGAGCAGTACTTC
once	TRBV19	TRBJ2-4	TRBD1	CASSTQGAVDIQYF	TGTGCCAGTAGTACACAGGGGGCGGTGGACATTCAGTACTTC
-	TRBV7-9	TRBJ2-5	-	CASTPGFGQETQYF	TGTGCCAGCACCCCGGGGTTTGGGCAAGAGACCCAGTACTTC
-	TRBV5-1	TRBJ1-6	-	CASSSEGDSPLHF	TGCGCCAGCAGCTCGGAGGGGGACTCACCCCTCCACTTT
-	TRBV29-1	TRBJ1-1	-	CSVKPVRKNTEAFF	TGCAGCGTCAAACCCGTCAGAAAGAACACTGAAGCTTTCTTT
-	TRBV7-2	TRBJ1-2	-	CASSFGRRDYGYTF	TGTGCCAGCAGCTTTGGAAGGCGGGACTATGGCTACACCTTC
-	TRBV5-5	TRBJ2-1	-	CASSLWLVDNEQFF	TGTGCCAGCAGCTTATGGTTGGTTGACAATGAGCAGTTCTTC
-	TRBV27	TRBJ1-1	-	CASSYRSGEAFF	TGTGCCAGCAGTTATCGATCGGGGGAAGCTTTCTTT
-	TRBV6-1	TRBJ1-1	-	CASSDSHAGGLGTEAFF	TGTGCCAGCAGTGATTCGCATGCGGGGGGCTTGGGCACTGAAGCTTTCTTT
few	TRBV7-2	TRBJ2-7	-	CASGLGGYEQYF	TGTGCCAGCGGCCTTGGCGGCTACGAGCAGTACTTC
few	TRBV7-9	TRBJ1-4	TRBD1	CASSPGQYGEKLFF	TGTGCCAGCAGCCCGGGACAGTATGGAGAAAAACTGTTTTTT
once	TRBV2	TRBJ2-5	-	CASSAVSETQYF	TGTGCCAGCAGCGCGGTTTCTGAGACCCAGTACTTC
-	TRBV2	TRBJ1-5	TRBD1	CASTIQDRPNQPQHF	TGTGCCAGCACCATCCAGGACAGGCCCAATCAGCCCCAGCATTTT
-	TRBV6-5	TRBJ2-1	TRBD1	CASSTWDRANEQFF	TGTGCCAGCAGTACCTGGGACAGGGCGAATGAGCAGTTCTTC
-	TRBV27	TRBJ2-2	TRBD2	CASSDLLAGGTEFGELFF	TGTGCCAGCAGTGATTTACTAGCGGGCGGGACTGAGTTCGGGGAGCTGTTTTTT
-	TRBV11-2	TRBJ1-1	-	CASTKGTGEAFF	TGTGCCAGCACCAAGGGGACGGGCGAAGCTTTCTTT
few	TRBV6-1	TRBJ1-3	-	CASSVIHSSSGNTIYF	TGTGCCAGCAGTGTAATACATTCGAGCTCTGGAAACACCATATATTTT
-	TRBV5-1	TRBJ2-3	TRBD2	CASSLVGAGGSDTQYF	TGCGCCAGCAGCTTGGTAGGTGCGGGGGGATCGGATACGCAGTATTTT
-	TRBV6-1	TRBJ2-7	-	CASSEEASASSYEQYF	TGTGCCAGCAGTGAAGAGGCTAGCGCCTCCTCCTACGAGCAGTACTTC
once	TRBV6-1	TRBJ1-1	-	CANSRQNSDTEAFF	TGTGCCAACTCCCGTCAAAACAGTGACACTGAAGCTTTCTTT
-	TRBV7-9	TRBJ2-3	-	CATSIGDTQYF	TGTGCCACCTCAATCGGGGATACGCAGTATTTT
-	TRBV7-2	TRBJ2-2	-	CASSPLTGRWVGGELFF	TGTGCCAGCAGCCCCCTGACAGGCCGGTGGGTCGGCGGGGAGCTGTTTTTT
-	TRBV18	TRBJ1-4	-	CASSLGGQEKLFF	TGTGCCAGCTCACTTGGTGGGCAGGAAAAACTGTTTTTT
-	TRBV7-9	TRBJ2-5	TRBD2	CASSTGLAGAQETQYF	TGTGCCAGCAGCACGGGACTAGCGGGAGCCCAAGAGACCCAGTACTTC
-	TRBV2	TRBJ2-7	-	CASMAYSSYEQYF	TGTGCCAGCATGGCCTACAGCTCCTACGAGCAGTACTTC
-	TRBV29-1	TRBJ2-5	-	CSVTTGTQETQYF	TGCAGCGTTACGACAGGCACTCAAGAGACCCAGTACTTC
-	TRBV6-1	TRBJ1-1	TRBD1	CASSERGTGIEAFF	TGTGCCAGCAGTGAGCGCGGGACAGGGATTGAAGCTTTCTTT
once	TRBV7-3	TRBJ2-6	-	CASSVGSGANVLTF	TGTGCCAGCAGCGTTGGGTCTGGGGCCAACGTCCTGACTTTC
once	TRBV7-6	TRBJ2-3	-	CASSLANTNTDTQYF	TGTGCCAGCAGCTTAGCAAACACTAACACAGATACGCAGTATTTT
-	TRBV10-3	TRBJ1-4	-	CAISESAGTNEKLFF	TGTGCCATCAGTGAGTCGGCAGGAACTAATGAAAAACTGTTTTTT
-	TRBV15	TRBJ1-1	-	CATSRPRGGKMNTEAFF	TGTGCCACCAGCAGACCTCGCGGAGGTAAGATGAACACTGAAGCTTTCTTT
-	TRBV6-5	TRBJ1-2	-	CASRAGLVGYTF	TGTGCCAGCAGAGCAGGGTTGGTCGGCTACACCTTC
-	TRBV19	TRBJ1-2	TRBD1	CASSIPAIKGQGYGYTF	TGTGCCAGTAGTATCCCCGCCATCAAGGGACAGGGGTATGGCTACACCTTC
-	TRBV6-4	TRBJ2-5	TRBD2	CASRKRGGIPETQYF	TGTGCCAGCAGGAAGCGGGGGGGGATCCCTGAGACCCAGTACTTC
-	TRBV7-9	TRBJ1-3	-	CASRPSSGNTIYF	TGTGCCAGCAGGCCGTCCTCTGGAAACACCATATATTTT
once	TRBV5-1	TRBJ2-2	-	CASSLRGVTGELFF	TGCGCCAGCAGCCTACGAGGGGTCACCGGGGAGCTGTTTTTT
-	TRBV10-3	TRBJ2-5	-	CAISESFGRRTETQYF	TGTGCCATCAGTGAGTCTTTCGGACGACGGACCGAGACCCAGTACTTC
few	TRBV6-6	TRBJ1-1	-	CASSGDIGGTEAFF	TGTGCCAGCAGTGGGGACATTGGCGGCACTGAAGCTTTCTTT
-	TRBV30	TRBJ1-2	-	CAWSVPPGYTF	TGTGCCTGGAGTGTCCCCCCGGGCTACACCTTC
-	TRBV10-3	TRBJ2-1	TRBD2	CAISGGGGDYNEQFF	TGTGCCATCAGTGGGGGCGGGGGGGATTACAATGAGCAGTTCTTC
-	TRBV7-2	TRBJ1-2	-	CASSLFGGREYGYTF	TGTGCCAGCAGCTTGTTCGGGGGCAGGGAATATGGCTACACCTTC
once	TRBV15	TRBJ1-1	-	CATSRDTPQGGNTEAFF	TGTGCCACCAGCAGAGATACCCCCCAAGGGGGAAACACTGAAGCTTTCTTT
-	TRBV6-6	TRBJ2-7	TRBD1	CASSYRDRSYEQYF	TGTGCCAGCAGTTACCGGGACAGATCCTACGAGCAGTACTTC
once	TRBV18	TRBJ2-5	-	CASSPRVGGSDETQYF	TGTGCCAGCTCACCAAGAGTAGGGGGGAGTGACGAGACCCAGTACTTC